A single sample gave rise to the 30 T cell receptor beta chains below, sequenced in a study of cytomegalovirus exposure and HLA in healthy donors. Vbeta (60) and Jbeta (13) primers were used in the PCR. Here immunoSEQ multiplex PCR was the method, and the copy in TCRdb shows in-frame clones only, minus some. The table has approximately 120,000 clones, roughly a sixth seen once. The specimen was PBMCs. These receptors all come from a female donor in good health and CMV-seropositive.

In its sample, this clone was seen a few times. The chain uses TRBV4-2 and TRBJ2-1, with 7 bases matching TRBD2. Germline V gene sequence: CDR1 LGHNA, CDR2 YNFKEQ. The ends lost 6 bases at V and 4 bases at J; junction bases unmatched: 15. The CDR3 is made up of 17 amino acids. The CDR3 region is CASSRIAIAGNYNEQFF. The CDR3 DNA reads TGTGCCAGCAGTCGAATTGCCATAGCGGGTAATTACAATGAGCAGTTCTTC.

The genes are TRBV6-5 and TRBJ1-2; 7 positions match TRBD1. Germline V gives CDR1 MNHEY, CDR2 SVGAGI. The V gene end was trimmed by 6 bases and the J gene end by 4 bases; junction bases not matched to a gene: 8. This CDR3 region has 14 residues. The CDR3 DNA sequence: TGTGCCAGCAGCCCGGACAGGAAAATCTATGGCTACACCTTC. This encodes CASSPDRKIYGYTF.

As regards this clone: At the DNA level, this CDR3 is encoded by other sequences in the same sample as well. This chain joins TRBV7-9 and TRBJ2-3; 9 positions match TRBD2. This CDR3 has 15 amino acids. Looked up from germline, CDR1 is SEHNR and CDR2 is FQNEAQ (reference sequence). V shed 4 bases, J shed 1 base, and the junction held 3 bases outside the gene matches. The CDR3 is CASSSSGIRTDTQYF. The CDR3 DNA sequence: TGTGCCAGCAGCTCTAGCGGGATCCGCACAGATACGCAGTATTTT.

Only a few counts were recorded for this clone. J is TRBJ2-7 and V is TRBV5-1, with D possibly TRBD2 on 6 matching bases. This CDR3 is built from 14 residues. Trimming shortened V by 0 bases and J by 6 bases, and 13 bases separated the two germline ends. The germline gives CDR1 SGHRS, CDR2 YFSETQ. CDR3 loop: CASSLGREFGEQYF. Here the CDR3 DNA reads TGCGCCAGCAGCTTGGGACGGGAGTTTGGCGAGCAGTACTTC.

This chain joins TRBV28 and TRBJ2-1; unclear D gene. The CDR3 has 12 amino acids. Between the trimmed V and J ends, which lost 3 bases and 5 bases, there was a span of 5 bases. Per the germline V gene, CDR1 is MDHEN and CDR2 is SYDVKM. The CDR3 region has the DNA TGTGCCAGCAGTTTTGGCAACAATGAGCAGTTCTTC. It yields the protein CASSFGNNEQFF.

The rearrangement uses TRBV5-4 and TRBJ1-4; the D is unclear. This CDR3 is 14 amino acids long. V lost 3 bases and J lost 8, with 14 bases in between. The V gene's germline CDR1 is SGHNT and CDR2 YYREEE (reference sequence). CDR3 DNA: TGTGCCAGCAGCTCAAGGAACGGGAGCGAAAAACTGTTTTTT. It yields the protein CASSSRNGSEKLFF.

This clone has only a few counts. CDR3 DNA sequence: TGCGCCAGCAGCCGCTCCCCCGGGGGCTACGAGCAGTACTTC. It specifies CASSRSPGGYEQYF. J is TRBJ2-7 and V is TRBV4-1, with a weak D call TRBD2 (6 bases). The germline V gene encodes CDR1 MGHRA and CDR2 YSYEKL. The CDR3 runs 14 residues. Trimming pared 4 bases from V and 3 bases from J, leaving 13 bases between.

This chain uses TRBV5-6 with TRBJ2-1; 8 nucleotides agree with TRBD2. V shed 3 bases and J 12 bases; nucleotides not matched to a gene: 11. The CDR3 has 14 residues. The germline gives CDR1 SGHDT, CDR2 YYEEEE. CDR3 sequence reads: CASSWGSGGGWQFF. The CDR3 region has the DNA TGTGCCAGCAGCTGGGGAAGCGGGGGTGGGTGGCAGTTCTTC.

V and J are TRBV7-9 and TRBJ2-7; tentative D call: TRBD1 (6 bases). The CDR3 extends over 13 amino acids. Germline V gene sequence: CDR1 SEHNR, CDR2 FQNEAQ (reference sequence). V was pared by 5 bases and J by 5 bases, with 13 bases between. CDR3 DNA sequence: TGTGCCAGCAGCGATACAGGGTCCAACGAGCAGTACTTC. Protein sequence: CASSDTGSNEQYF.

This clone has a handful of counts. The gene calls are TRBV5-4 and TRBJ1-2, with 11 bases identical to TRBD1. Trimming took 4 bases from V and 4 from J; bases not matched to a gene: 3. The CDR3 is 14 residues long. Germline V gene lookup returns CDR1 SGHNT and CDR2 YYREEE (reference sequence). The CDR3 nucleotides read TGTGCCAGCAGCCCGGGACAGGGGGTCTATGGCTACACCTTC. This gives the protein CASSPGQGVYGYTF.

The chain has TRBV2 and TRBJ1-1; possibly TRBD1 for D (5 bases). CDR1 is SNHLY, CDR2 FYNNEI, per germline. The V and J ends lost 4 bases and 0 bases respectively, with 18 bases between them. The CDR3 consists of 17 residues. The CDR3 DNA reads TGTGCCAGCAGTGGTGTTAGAGGCGGGACCATGAACACTGAAGCTTTCTTT. This translates into CASSGVRGGTMNTEAFF.

This clone showed up just a few times. This chain connects TRBV5-6 to TRBJ1-2; D may be TRBD1 (5 bases). Germline values: CDR1 SGHDT, CDR2 YYEEEE. The CDR3 is 16 residues long. V was pared by 0 bases and J by 4 bases, with 16 bases between. The CDR3: CASSLVGDPVPYGYTF. The CDR3 DNA follows: TGTGCCAGCAGCTTGGTAGGGGATCCGGTCCCCTATGGCTACACCTTC.

In DNA, the CDR3 is TGCGCCAGCAGCTTGTCTACAGGGTTGGGCACTGAAGCTTTCTTT. It translates to CASSLSTGLGTEAFF. The chain couples TRBV5-1 to TRBJ1-1, with D perhaps TRBD1 (6 bases). The CDR3 consists of 15 residues. Germline CDR1 reads SGHRS; CDR2 reads YFSETQ. Deletions cut 1 base from V and 4 bases from J, with 14 bases between.

This clone turned up a few times. The rearrangement uses TRBV10-1 and TRBJ1-4; D unclear. The CDR3 spans 12 residues. Germline loops: CDR1 WNHNN, CDR2 SYGVQD (reference sequence). Deletions cut 2 bases from V and 6 bases from J, with 4 bases between. The DNA for the CDR3 is TGCGCCAGCAGTGAGGGAGATGAAAAACTGTTTTTT. Translation gives CASSEGDEKLFF.

This chain uses TRBV2 with TRBJ2-1, with TRBD2 matching over 10 bases. The V gene's germline CDR1 is SNHLY and CDR2 FYNNEI. V trimming: 6 bases; J trimming: 5 bases; junction bases outside the gene matches: 13. This CDR3 is built from 17 residues. The CDR3 spells CASRNRATGTSDNEQFF. CDR3 nucleotides: TGTGCCAGCAGAAATAGGGCAACCGGGACTAGCGACAATGAGCAGTTCTTC.

This clone was detected only a few times. The chain couples TRBV7-6 to TRBJ1-1; no firm D call. This CDR3 is 15 amino acids long. The germline CDR1 and CDR2 sequences are SGHVS and FNYEAQ. Between the trimmed V and J ends, which lost 2 bases and 4 bases, there was a span of 14 bases. This CDR3 reads CASSLYPPPGTEAFF. The DNA for the CDR3 is TGTGCCAGCAGCTTATATCCCCCTCCAGGCACTGAAGCTTTCTTT.

This chain links TRBV6-5 with TRBJ2-5, with a tentative D call TRBD1 (5 bases). The ends were cut back, 0 bases at V and 4 bases at J, with 9 bases in the middle. The CDR3 loop spans 14 amino acids. From germline, CDR1 is MNHEY and CDR2 SVGAGI. The CDR3 nucleotides read TGTGCCAGCAGTTACTCTCAGGGTGTAGAGACCCAGTACTTC. Its translation is CASSYSQGVETQYF.

This clone was seen more than once but under ten times. The chain combines TRBV15 with TRBJ2-1; a weak D match, TRBD1 (5 bases). Germline CDR1 is LNHNV and CDR2 is YYDKDF (reference sequence). Trimming pared 4 bases from V and 0 bases from J, leaving 10 bases between. The CDR3 loop spans 15 amino acids. The DNA of the CDR3 is TGTGCCACCAGCACAGGGTCGAGCTCCTACAATGAGCAGTTCTTC. It translates to CATSTGSSSYNEQFF.

The CDR3 DNA reads as TGTGCCAGCAGTTACGATGCGGGAGGGAAAACAGATACGCAGTATTTT. Its protein is CASSYDAGGKTDTQYF. This chain links TRBV6-5 with TRBJ2-3; TRBD2 matches at 9 bases. The trim removed 2 bases at V and 3 bases at J, leaving 6 bases unmatched. This CDR3 is built from 16 residues. Germline V gene lookup returns CDR1 MNHEY and CDR2 SVGAGI.

This clone was detected only a few times. V is TRBV7-9 and J is TRBJ1-2; 10 bases line up with TRBD1. Germline V CDR1 and CDR2: SEHNR, FQNEAQ (reference sequence). This CDR3 has 14 residues. V lost 4 bases, J lost 4 bases, and 3 bases stayed unmatched. CDR3 nucleotide sequence: TGTGCCAGCAGCTCGGGACAGGGGCCCTATGGCTACACCTTC. As protein: CASSSGQGPYGYTF.

This chain joins TRBV5-5 and TRBJ1-5; D possibly corresponds to TRBD1 (5 bases). The CDR3 is 16 amino acids. Trimming pared 6 bases from V and 2 bases from J, leaving 18 bases between. Germline CDR1 SGHKS, CDR2 YYEKEE (reference sequence). The CDR3 coding sequence is TGTGCCAGCACCTGGGGCACGGGAGGCGGCAATCAGCCCCAGCATTTT. The encoded protein is CASTWGTGGGNQPQHF.

The genes are TRBV28 and TRBJ1-2, with a tentative D call TRBD1 (5 bases). V was shortened by 3 bases and J by 7 bases, with 12 bases between the two germline ends. CDR1 is MDHEN, CDR2 SYDVKM, per germline. The CDR3 length is 13 residues. CDR3 bases: TGTGCCAGCAGTTTTCTGGGGCTGGGTGGCTACACCTTC. It codes for CASSFLGLGGYTF.

This clone has a handful of counts. The chain employs TRBV27 and TRBJ1-5, with no clear D. Trimming left V 4 bases short and J 2 bases short, with 9 bases between. CDR3 length: 14 amino acids. Germline CDR1 is MNHEY and CDR2 is SMNVEV (reference sequence). The CDR3 loop is CASSYRAGNQPQHF. In DNA, the CDR3 is TGTGCCAGCAGTTACCGCGCCGGCAATCAGCCCCAGCATTTT.

This clone was picked up a small number of times. This chain joins TRBV28 and TRBJ1-1; D not certain. Deletions cut 10 bases from V and 11 bases from J, with 23 bases between. This CDR3 is built from 13 residues. Germline V gene lookup returns CDR1 MDHEN and CDR2 SYDVKM. The CDR3 region has the DNA TGTGCCATCCAGCACCCCGCGACGGGCGGGGCTTTCTTT. This codes for CAIQHPATGGAFF.

This sequence joins TRBV7-9 and TRBJ1-4; TRBD1 might be the D (6 bases). The CDR3 has 17 residues. V was clipped by 11 bases and J by 0 bases, with 22 bases between them. Germline CDR1 SEHNR, CDR2 FQNEAQ (reference sequence). The CDR3 sequence is CACTVKGGHATNEKLFF. The CDR3 DNA is TGTGCCTGCACGGTGAAAGGGGGACATGCAACTAATGAAAAACTGTTTTTT.

This chain joins TRBV9 and TRBJ2-7; 7 nucleotides align to TRBD1. V lost 4 bases to trimming and J lost 2 bases; unmatched junction nucleotides: 9. The CDR3 extends over 15 amino acids. CDR1 is SGDLS, CDR2 YYNGEE, per germline. The CDR3 loop reads CASSPTGLVTYEQYF. The CDR3 coding sequence is TGTGCCAGCAGCCCGACAGGGTTAGTGACCTACGAGCAGTACTTC.

The chain joins TRBV28 to TRBJ2-5, with 15 nucleotides matching TRBD2. CDR1 and CDR2 from the germline V gene are MDHEN and SYDVKM. This CDR3 contains 16 residues. Losses at the gene ends were 4 bases for V and 5 bases for J; bases not matched to a gene: 5. The CDR3 DNA follows: TGTGCCAGCAGTTGGGGACTAGCGGGAGGTGATGAGACCCAGTACTTC. Protein product: CASSWGLAGGDETQYF.

The sample holds a few counts of this clone. The rearrangement joins TRBV5-1 to TRBJ1-1; TRBD1 aligns across 7 bases. The CDR3 extends over 15 amino acids. Germline assignment: CDR1 SGHRS and CDR2 YFSETQ. V trimming: 4 bases; J trimming: 0 bases; junction bases outside the gene matches: 6. The CDR3 protein is CASSTRTGLNTEAFF. The CDR3 DNA sequence: TGCGCCAGCAGCACAAGGACAGGCCTGAACACTGAAGCTTTCTTT.

This chain uses TRBV28 with TRBJ1-5, with 7 positions matching TRBD1. Germline loops: CDR1 MDHEN, CDR2 SYDVKM. V was clipped by 6 bases and J by 5 bases; unmatched bases: 4. The CDR3 consists of 13 residues. DNA of the CDR3: TGTGCCAGCAGACTTACAGGGGATCAGCCCCAGCATTTT. It specifies CASRLTGDQPQHF. Using reference TRBV28 and TRBJ1-5 for the parts outside the CDR3, the full variable domain is DVKVTQSSRYLVKRTGEKVFLECVQDMDHENMFWYRQDPGLGLRLIYFSYDVKMKEKGDIPEGYSVSREKKERFSLILESASTNQTSMYLCASRLTGDQPQHFGDGTRLSIL.

The gene calls are TRBV6-1 and TRBJ1-2; the match to TRBD1 covers 8 bases. Germline V CDR1 and CDR2: MNHNS, SASEGT. With V trimmed by 10 bases and J by 6 bases, 16 bases remained unmatched. There are 15 residues in the CDR3. The CDR3 region has the DNA TGTGCCACACTCCCCGACAGGGGAGTTTATGATGGCTACACCTTC. As protein: CATLPDRGVYDGYTF.